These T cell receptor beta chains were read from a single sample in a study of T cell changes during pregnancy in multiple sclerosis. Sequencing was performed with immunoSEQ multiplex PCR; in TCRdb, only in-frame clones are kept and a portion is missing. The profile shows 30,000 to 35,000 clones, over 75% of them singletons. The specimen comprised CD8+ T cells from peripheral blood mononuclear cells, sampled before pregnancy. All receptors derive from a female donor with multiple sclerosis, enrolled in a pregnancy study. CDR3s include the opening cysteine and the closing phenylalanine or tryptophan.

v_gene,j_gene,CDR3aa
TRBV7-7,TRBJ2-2,CASSHLLAGGPGTGELFF
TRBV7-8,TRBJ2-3,CASSSQGLAGTDTQYF
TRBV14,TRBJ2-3,CASSQFKGADTQYF
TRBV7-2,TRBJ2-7,CASSFPGQPYEQYF
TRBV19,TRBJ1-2,CASSALTAFYGYTF
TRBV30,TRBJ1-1,CAWTSQQGPVNTEAFF
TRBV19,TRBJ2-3,CASSTSGGSTDTQYF
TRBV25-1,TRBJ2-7,CASSEYEGAYEQYF
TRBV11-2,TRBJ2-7,CASSVTGSSYEQYF
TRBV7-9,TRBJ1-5,CASSLSDRGNQPQHF
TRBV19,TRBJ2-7,CASSTRSPYEQYF
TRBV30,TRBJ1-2,CAWSLGQAPRYTF
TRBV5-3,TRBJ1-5,CARSLGGTGDSNQPQHF
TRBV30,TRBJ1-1,CAWGGPSYTEAFF
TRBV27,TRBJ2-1,CASSLGSGGYNEQFF
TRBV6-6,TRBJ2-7,CASIQGPSYEQYF
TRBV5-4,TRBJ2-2,CASSSSGNTGELFF
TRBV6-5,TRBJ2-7,CASSWTGGLGDEQYF
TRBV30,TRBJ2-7,CAWNSASGYEQYF
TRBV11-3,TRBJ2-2,CASSLGQGEIGELFF
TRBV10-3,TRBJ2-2,CAISAPDRSGEGAPFNTGELFF
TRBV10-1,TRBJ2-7,CASSVGRGQFYEQYF
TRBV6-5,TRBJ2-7,CASRRRVGSSEQYF
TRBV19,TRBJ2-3,CASSMGEATDTQYF
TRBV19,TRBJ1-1,CASKPGANTEAFF
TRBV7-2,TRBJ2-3,CASSLERVWRVTDTQYF
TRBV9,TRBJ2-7,CASSPGTGTGGYEQYF
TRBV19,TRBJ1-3,CATGGGDTSGNTIYF
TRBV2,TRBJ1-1,CASSELTGLNTEAFF
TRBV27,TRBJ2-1,CASSAQSGTGYNEQFF
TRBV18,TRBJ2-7,CASSPRERTSYEQYF
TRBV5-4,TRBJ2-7,CASTDGGVPDEQYF
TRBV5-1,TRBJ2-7,CASSHTSGGAPIAYEQYF
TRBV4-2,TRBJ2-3,CASSQALAGVHTDTQYF
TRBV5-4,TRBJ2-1,CASSTTGPSSYNEQFF
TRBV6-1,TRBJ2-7,CASSEPGQGRISYEQYF
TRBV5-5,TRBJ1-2,CASSLGRTGRNGYTF
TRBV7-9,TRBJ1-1,CASSLWSGGRTEAFF
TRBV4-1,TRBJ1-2,CASSQEVSTGNYGYTF
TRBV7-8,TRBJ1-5,CATVQGSRHGGNQPQHF
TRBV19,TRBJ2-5,CASSIIQGAVETQYF
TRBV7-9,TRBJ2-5,CASSGLRGVRETQYF
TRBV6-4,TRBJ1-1,CASRRTESGSEAFF
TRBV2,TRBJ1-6,CASSERTATSNSPLHF
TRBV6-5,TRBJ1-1,CASRPGTLNEAFF
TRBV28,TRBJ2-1,CASRAGLTNNEQFF
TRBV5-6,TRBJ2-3,CASSLGLAGPLRATDTQYF